Following are 26 T cell receptor beta chains from one sample sequenced in a study of T cells in Graves' hyperthyroidism and ophthalmopathy. Amplification of TCR beta CDR3 regions used RNA as the template. HTBI primers were used for first-round RT-PCR of the TCR CDR3. Each CDR3 protein is one row after TCRdb ran MiXCR on the multiplex PCR reads. The table lists 690,000 or so distinct CDR3 sequences, around 20% of them singletons. Source material: blood. These receptors all stem from a woman aged 45-65 years with Graves' hyperthyroidism that later progressed to Graves' ophthalmopathy.

This clonotype was detected many times. The CDR3 sequence: CASRPGTSGGPSNTGELFF. The CDR3 nucleotides are TGTGCCAGCAGACCGGGGACTAGCGGGGGGCCATCGAACACCGGGGAGCTGTTTTTT. This chain connects TRBV6-5 to TRBJ2-2; the match to TRBD2 covers 15 bases. CDR3 length: 19 amino acids. Germline trimming cut 6 bases from V and 0 bases from J; bases unmatched to any gene: 8. Germline V lookup: CDR1 MNHEY, CDR2 SVGAGI.

J is TRBJ2-7 and V is TRBV7-2; TRBD1 or TRBD2 may be the D gene (6 bases each). The CDR3 extends over 14 amino acids. The germline CDR1 and CDR2 sequences are SGHTA and FQGNSA. V dropped 5 bases and J dropped 5 bases, with 16 bases sitting between them. CDR3 loop: CASSQRTAGNEQYF. CDR3 DNA sequence: TGTGCCAGCAGCCAACGGACAGCGGGCAACGAGCAGTACTTC.

The rearrangement links TRBV20-1 to TRBJ1-2; D is possibly TRBD1 (5 bases). V was pared by 0 bases and J by 3 bases, with 14 bases between. The germline V gene encodes CDR1 DFQATT and CDR2 SNEGSKA (reference sequence). CDR3 size: 15 residues. CDR3 bases: TGCAGTGCTAGAGACACCCAGGGATCCTACTATGGCTACACCTTC. Amino acid sequence: CSARDTQGSYYGYTF.

This clonotype was recorded many times. The CDR3 nucleotides read TGTGCCTGGAGTTCGGACAGGGGTTCCTATAATTCACCCCTCCACTTT. Protein: CAWSSDRGSYNSPLHF. The V and J genes are TRBV30 and TRBJ1-6; 9 bases are a match to TRBD1. Trimming at V came to 2 bases and at J to 1 base, leaving 3 bases not matched to a gene. Germline values: CDR1 GTSNPN, CDR2 SVGIG (reference sequence). The CDR3 sequence is 16 residues long. Together with reference TRBV30 and TRBJ1-6, the CDR3 gives the full variable domain: SQTIHQWPATLVQPVGSPLSLECTVEGTSNPNLYWYRQAAGRGLQLLFYSVGIGQISSEVPQNLSASRPQDRQFILSSKKLLLSDSGFYLCAWSSDRGSYNSPLHFGNGTRLTVT.

The chain combines TRBV7-8 with TRBJ2-7, with a tentative D call TRBD1 (6 bases). V was cut by 2 bases and J by 4 bases, with 15 bases left in between. Per germline, CDR1 SGHVS and CDR2 FQNEAQ. The CDR3 sequence is 15 residues long. The CDR3 here is CASSLPKQGSYEQYF. In DNA, the CDR3 is TGTGCCAGCAGCTTACCTAAACAGGGTAGTTACGAGCAGTACTTC.

The rearrangement uses TRBV6-1 and TRBJ2-1; 12 bases match TRBD1. Losses at the gene ends were 7 bases for V and 9 bases for J; bases not matched to a gene: 10. In germline, CDR1 is MNHNS, CDR2 SASEGT. The CDR3 consists of 15 residues. The CDR3 nucleotides are TGTGCCAGCACTCACCCGGGACAGGGGGCGACTGAGCAGTTCTTC. This codes for CASTHPGQGATEQFF.

There are a few counts of this clonotype. The rearrangement links TRBV6-1 to TRBJ1-4, with a possible D match to TRBD1 (5 bases). V was cut by 5 bases and J by 3 bases, with 16 bases left in between. The length of the CDR3 is 16 residues. The V gene's germline CDR1 is MNHNS and CDR2 SASEGT. The CDR3 region is CASSYLRGTPNEKLFF. CDR3 coding DNA: TGTGCCAGCAGTTATCTTCGGGGGACCCCTAATGAAAAACTGTTTTTT.

Regarding this clonotype: One base away lies a much larger clone, so this may be a sequencing read error. The chain recombines TRBV11-2 with TRBJ2-2; a weak D match, TRBD1 (6 bases). This CDR3 has 15 amino acids. The germline CDR1 and CDR2 sequences are SGHAT and FQNNGV. In nucleotides, the CDR3 is TGTGCCAGCAGTAGGCAGGGGCAGAACACCGGGGAGCTGTCTTTT. This gives the protein CASSRQGQNTGELSF.

This clonotype showed up just a few times. The V call is TRBV20-1, the J call TRBJ1-4; 7 bases line up with TRBD1. Trimming took 6 bases from V and 4 from J; bases not matched to a gene: 14. There are 16 residues in the CDR3. Germline-derived CDR1 and CDR2 are DFQATT and SNEGSKA (reference sequence). This CDR3 reads CSARSGRGLGNEKLFF. In nucleotides, the CDR3 is TGCAGTGCCCGCTCCGGTAGGGGGCTTGGTAATGAAAAACTGTTTTTT.

This chain connects TRBV19 to TRBJ2-2; 9 nucleotides match TRBD1. V shed 6 bases, J shed 7 bases, and the junction held 6 bases outside the gene matches. This CDR3 is built from 14 residues. Germline loops: CDR1 LNHDA, CDR2 SQIVND (reference sequence). In DNA form, the CDR3 reads TGTGCCAGTAGACCGGGACAGGGATACGGGGAGCTGTTTTTT. It is translated as CASRPGQGYGELFF.

The V and J genes are TRBV27 and TRBJ1-1; 8 bases are shared with TRBD1. Looked up from germline, CDR1 is MNHEY and CDR2 is SMNVEV (reference sequence). The CDR3 loop spans 14 amino acids. V dropped 5 bases and J dropped 4; count of bases not matched to a gene: 6. The CDR3 here is CASSQSDRATEAFF. CDR3 in DNA: TGTGCCAGCAGTCAATCGGACAGGGCCACTGAAGCTTTCTTT.

CDR3 region: CASREGLNTQYF. The CDR3 nucleotides are TGTGCCAGTAGGGAAGGGTTGAATACGCAGTATTTT. V is TRBV19 and J is TRBJ2-3; no definite D call. The CDR3 extends over 12 amino acids. The germline V gene has CDR1 LNHDA and CDR2 SQIVND (reference sequence). Trimming pared 6 bases from V and 7 bases from J, leaving 11 bases between. Full variable domain (outside the CDR3, taken from reference TRBV19 and TRBJ2-3): DGGITQSPKYLFRKEGQNVTLSCEQNLNHDAMYWYRQDPGQGLRLIYYSQIVNDFQKGDIAEGYSVSREKKESFPLTVTSAQKNPTAFYLCASREGLNTQYFGPGTRLTVL.

This chain uses TRBV7-2 with TRBJ1-4; the D is unclear. The CDR3 is made up of 14 amino acids. CDR1 and CDR2 (germline): SGHTA, FQGNSA. Trimming left V 5 bases short and J 8 bases short, with 15 bases between. Written as DNA, the CDR3 is TGTGCCAGCAGCCCGCCGGGAAGGAGGGAAAAACTGTTTTTT. Its translation is CASSPPGRREKLFF.

This CDR3 is CASSRRGASPGGYTF. Here the CDR3 DNA reads TGTGCCAGTAGTCGAAGGGGCGCGTCGCCCGGGGGCTACACCTTC. The chain joins TRBV19 to TRBJ1-2, with D possibly TRBD1 on 5 matching bases. This CDR3 has 15 residues. Germline values: CDR1 LNHDA, CDR2 SQIVND (reference sequence). Trimming left V 5 bases short and J 8 bases short, with 21 bases between.

This chain uses TRBV19 with TRBJ1-4; 10 nucleotides align to TRBD1. In germline, CDR1 is LNHDA, CDR2 SQIVND (reference sequence). Trimming at V came to 5 bases and at J to 5 bases, leaving 8 bases not matched to a gene. This CDR3 comprises 16 residues. The CDR3 sequence is CASSPIGQGVNEKLFF. CDR3 bases: TGTGCCAGTAGTCCCATCGGACAGGGGGTGAATGAAAAACTGTTTTTT.

A note on this clonotype: An end of the junction differs from the germline gene, which may be a read error. The CDR3 reads CANSWGGELSLHF. In DNA form, the CDR3 reads TGTGCCAACAGTTGGGGGGGGGAGCTGTCCCTCCACTTT. The chain recombines TRBV27 with TRBJ1-6, with a possible D match to TRBD1 (5 bases). The length of the CDR3 is 13 residues. Germline assignment: CDR1 MNHEY and CDR2 SMNVEV (reference sequence).

The chain carries TRBV5-1 and TRBJ2-2, with TRBD1 identical over 9 bases. CDR1 and CDR2 from the germline V gene are SGHRS and YFSETQ. The CDR3 consists of 15 residues. The ends lost 7 bases at V and 2 bases at J; junction bases unmatched: 6. The CDR3 sequence is CASLQDRGNTGELFF. The CDR3 bases are TGCGCCAGCCTCCAGGACAGGGGAAACACCGGGGAGCTGTTTTTT.

This clonotype has a handful of counts. The CDR3 region has the DNA TGCAGCGTTGTTTTGGACAGGGGGTCCTACGAGCAGTACTTC. Its protein is CSVVLDRGSYEQYF. The chain couples TRBV29-1 to TRBJ2-7, with 10 bases aligning to TRBD1. CDR3 length equals 14 residues. Trimming took 4 bases from V and 1 from J; bases not matched to a gene: 4. CDR1 SQVTM and CDR2 ANQGSEA come from the germline V gene.

The chain employs TRBV27 and TRBJ2-1; 9 bases agree with TRBD2. V lost 5 bases, J lost 0 bases, and 11 bases stayed unmatched. Germline CDR1 MNHEY, CDR2 SMNVEV (reference sequence). The CDR3 is made up of 18 amino acids. CDR3 sequence: CASSPGVAGDLSYNEQFF. The CDR3 DNA follows: TGTGCCAGCAGTCCAGGGGTAGCGGGGGACCTCTCCTACAATGAGCAGTTCTTC.

This clonotype was counted ten times or more. This rearrangement joins TRBV3-1 to TRBJ2-1; 14 bases agree with TRBD2. The junction had 2 bases not matched to a gene; V was cut back by 0 bases and J by 7 bases. This CDR3 region has 16 residues. The germline gives CDR1 LGHDT, CDR2 YNNKEL (reference sequence). CDR3 in amino acids: CASSQDRLAGGNEQFF. The CDR3, as DNA: TGTGCCAGCAGCCAAGATAGACTAGCGGGGGGGAATGAGCAGTTCTTC.

This clonotype was recorded at least ten times. The CDR3 region has the DNA TGTGCCAGCAGTATAGACAGCCAACCTAGCACTGAAGCTTTCTTT. Protein: CASSIDSQPSTEAFF. The chain recombines TRBV11-2 with TRBJ1-1, with a tentative D call TRBD1 (5 bases). The V and J ends lost 6 bases and 4 bases respectively, with 18 bases between them. This CDR3 spans 15 amino acids. Germline assignment: CDR1 SGHAT and CDR2 FQNNGV.

This rearrangement joins TRBV29-1 to TRBJ1-3; D is ambiguous. Germline assignment: CDR1 SQVTM and CDR2 ANQGSEA. The CDR3 runs to 14 residues. V was shortened by 0 bases and J by 2 bases, with 8 bases between the two germline ends. This chain's CDR3 is CSVEEAGPGNTIYF. The DNA of the CDR3 is TGCAGCGTTGAAGAGGCCGGGCCTGGAAACACCATATATTTT.

This clonotype came up many times. J is TRBJ2-7 and V is TRBV6-1; 10 bases agree with TRBD1. J lost 5 bases, V lost 6 bases, and 19 bases had no gene match. The CDR3 covers 18 residues. Germline V gene data show CDR1 as MNHNS and CDR2 as SASEGT. The CDR3 protein is CASSPYPGTGAPLDEQYF. CDR3 in DNA: TGTGCCAGCAGCCCCTACCCCGGGACAGGGGCTCCCCTTGACGAGCAGTACTTC.

This clonotype has a count of ten or more. The chain employs TRBV6-1 and TRBJ1-1, with D possibly matching TRBD1 (6 bases). The CDR3 contains 16 residues. Trimming stripped 2 bases from V and 3 bases from J, with 16 bases between. CDR1 and CDR2 (germline): MNHNS, SASEGT. CDR3: CASSELAGALDTEAFF. The CDR3 DNA reads as TGTGCCAGCAGTGAATTGGCAGGGGCATTGGACACTGAAGCTTTCTTT.

The chain uses TRBV9 and TRBJ2-1, with D perhaps matching TRBD1 (6 bases). Germline CDR1 is SGDLS and CDR2 is YYNGEE. Trimming removed 3 bases at V and 5 bases at J, with 12 bases between. The CDR3 is 14 amino acids. The CDR3 region has the DNA TGTGCCAGCAGCGGGGGGCAGGTCCACAATGAGCAGTTCTTC. Translation gives CASSGGQVHNEQFF.

To note about this clonotype: The junction and the germline gene differ at one end; a read error may be behind it. V and J are TRBV19 and TRBJ2-2, with D possibly being TRBD1 (6 bases). Per the germline V gene, CDR1 is LNHDA and CDR2 is SQIVND (reference sequence). CDR3 length: 16 amino acids. CDR3 residues: CASTTPGQGYTEELFF. CDR3 DNA sequence: TGTGCCAGTACTACCCCCGGGCAGGGGTACACCGAGGAGCTGTTTTTT.